This T cell receptor (beta chain) was identified during a study of somatic mutations in cytotoxic T cells in rheumatoid arthritis. Whole-study results and caveats: TRBV07's slight underrepresentation, observed in rheumatoid arthritis patients, lacked adjustment for multiple comparisons. Rheumatoid arthritis patients were compared with age-matched healthy controls, and their CD8+ T-cell clonality did not differ significantly.

Source study methods: Expanded CD8+ clones from patients, those larger than 1%, seldom had a match among published virus-specific TCRB sequences. Profiling relied on immunoSEQ multiplex PCR, and the TCRdb table lists in-frame clones only, not all of them. For V, J and clone size, that table is used; D and trimming come from the DNA. The repertoire has about 14,000 clones, about 68% of them found once; the top ten carry 28%. Trimming took 2 bases from V and 8 from J; bases not matched to a gene: 8. There are 15 residues in the CDR3. Germline-derived CDR1 and CDR2 are SNHLY and FYNNEI. On this clone: The target antigen is unknown.

Both CD4+ and CD8+ cells were separated through positive magnetic bead selection, and their purity was verified using flow cytometry. The gene calls are TRBV2 and TRBJ2-2, with 7 positions matching TRBD2. The origin of this receptor is an adult with rheumatoid arthritis. Sequencing used CD8+ T cells sorted from blood. CDR3 DNA: TGTGCCAGCAGTGAACCCAGCGGGATCTCGGGGGAGCTGTTTTTT. Translating gives CASSEPSGISGELFF.